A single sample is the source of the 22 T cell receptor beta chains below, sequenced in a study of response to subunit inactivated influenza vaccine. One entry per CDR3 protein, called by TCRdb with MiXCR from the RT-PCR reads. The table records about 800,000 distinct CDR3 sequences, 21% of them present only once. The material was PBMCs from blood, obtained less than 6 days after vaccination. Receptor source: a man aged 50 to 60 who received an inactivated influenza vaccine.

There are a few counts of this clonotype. Here the CDR3 reads CASSPQGHKGETQYF. The CDR3 DNA follows: TGTGCCAGCAGCCCACAGGGGCATAAGGGAGAGACCCAGTACTTC. J is TRBJ2-5 and V is TRBV28, with TRBD1 identical over 7 bases. Germline values: CDR1 MDHEN, CDR2 SYDVKM. V dropped 6 bases and J dropped 4; count of bases not matched to a gene: 11. This CDR3 region has 15 residues.

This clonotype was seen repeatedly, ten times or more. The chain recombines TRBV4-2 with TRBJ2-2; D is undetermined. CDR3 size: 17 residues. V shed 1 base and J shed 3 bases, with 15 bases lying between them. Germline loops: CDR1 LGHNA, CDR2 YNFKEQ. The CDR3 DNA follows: TGTGCCAGCAGCCAAGGATTTTCGCCTACGGACACCGGGGAGCTGTTTTTT. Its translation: CASSQGFSPTDTGELFF.

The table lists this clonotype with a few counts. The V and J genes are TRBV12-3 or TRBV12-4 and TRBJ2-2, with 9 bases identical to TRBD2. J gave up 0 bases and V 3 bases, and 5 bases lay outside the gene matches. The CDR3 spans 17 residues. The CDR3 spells CASSLITSGPNTGELFF. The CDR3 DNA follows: TGTGCCAGCAGTTTGATCACTAGCGGGCCGAACACCGGGGAGCTGTTTTTT.

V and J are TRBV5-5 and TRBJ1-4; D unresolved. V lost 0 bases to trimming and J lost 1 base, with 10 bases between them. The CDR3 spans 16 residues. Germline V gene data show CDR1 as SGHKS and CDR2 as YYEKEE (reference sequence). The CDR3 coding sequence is TGTGCCAGCAGCTTGGAGATCCAGCGAACTAATGAAAAACTGTTTTTT. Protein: CASSLEIQRTNEKLFF.

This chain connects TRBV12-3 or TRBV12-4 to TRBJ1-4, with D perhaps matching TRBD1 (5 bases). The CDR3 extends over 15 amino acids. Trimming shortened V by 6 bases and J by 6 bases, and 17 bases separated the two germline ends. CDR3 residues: CASSRSGAGYEKLFF. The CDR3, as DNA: TGTGCCAGCAGCAGATCCGGGGCAGGATATGAAAAACTGTTTTTT.

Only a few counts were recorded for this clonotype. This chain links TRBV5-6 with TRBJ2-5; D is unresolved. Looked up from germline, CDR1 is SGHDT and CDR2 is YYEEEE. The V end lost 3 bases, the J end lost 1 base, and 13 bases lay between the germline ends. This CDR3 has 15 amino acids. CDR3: CASSWSLRTQETQYF. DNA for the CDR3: TGTGCCAGCAGCTGGAGTTTGAGGACCCAAGAGACCCAGTACTTC.

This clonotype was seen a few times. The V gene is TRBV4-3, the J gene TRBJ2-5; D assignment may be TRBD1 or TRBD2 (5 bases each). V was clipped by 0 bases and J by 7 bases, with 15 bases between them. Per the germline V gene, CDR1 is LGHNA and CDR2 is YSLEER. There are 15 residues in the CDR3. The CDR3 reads CASSQDTSGAGTQYF. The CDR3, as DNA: TGCGCCAGCAGCCAAGACACCTCCGGGGCCGGGACCCAGTACTTC.

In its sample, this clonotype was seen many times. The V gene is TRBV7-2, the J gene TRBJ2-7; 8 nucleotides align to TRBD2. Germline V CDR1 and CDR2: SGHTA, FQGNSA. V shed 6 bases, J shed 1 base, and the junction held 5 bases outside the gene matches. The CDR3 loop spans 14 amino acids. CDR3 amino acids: CASSPQRGSYEQYF. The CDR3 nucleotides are TGTGCCAGCAGTCCCCAGCGGGGGTCCTACGAGCAGTACTTC. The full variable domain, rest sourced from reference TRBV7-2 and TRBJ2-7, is GAGVSQSPSNKVTEKGKDVELRCDPISGHTALYWYRQSLGQGLEFLIYFQGNSAPDKSGLPSDRFSAERTGGSVSTLTIQRTQQEDSAVYLCASSPQRGSYEQYFGPGTRLTVT.

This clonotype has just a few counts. In nucleotides, the CDR3 is TGTGCCATCAGTGAAACTAGCGGGAGGGCCGCTGAGACCCAGTACTTC. Its protein product is CAISETSGRAAETQYF. The gene calls are TRBV10-3 and TRBJ2-5, with TRBD2 identical over 13 bases. The length of the CDR3 is 16 residues. The germline V gene encodes CDR1 ENHRY and CDR2 SYGVKD. V was clipped by 3 bases and J by 5 bases; unmatched bases: 6.

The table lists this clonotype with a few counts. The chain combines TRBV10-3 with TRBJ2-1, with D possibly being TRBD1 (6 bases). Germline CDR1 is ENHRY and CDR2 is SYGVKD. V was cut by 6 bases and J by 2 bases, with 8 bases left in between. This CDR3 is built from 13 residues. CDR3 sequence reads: CAISGDTYNEQFF. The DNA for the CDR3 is TGTGCCATCAGCGGGGACACCTACAATGAGCAGTTCTTC.

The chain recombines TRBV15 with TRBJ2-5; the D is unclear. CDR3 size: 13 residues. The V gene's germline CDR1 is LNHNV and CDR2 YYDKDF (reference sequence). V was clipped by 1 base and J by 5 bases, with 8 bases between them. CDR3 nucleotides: TGTGCCACCAGCAGAGCACCAGTTGAGACCCAGTACTTC. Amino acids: CATSRAPVETQYF.

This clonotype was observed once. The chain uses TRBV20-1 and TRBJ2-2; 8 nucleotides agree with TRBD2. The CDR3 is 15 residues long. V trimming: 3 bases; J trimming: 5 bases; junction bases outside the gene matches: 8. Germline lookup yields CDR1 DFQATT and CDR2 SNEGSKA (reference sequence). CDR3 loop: CSARPPGGGTGELFF. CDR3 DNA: TGCAGTGCTAGGCCCCCGGGGGGGGGGACCGGGGAGCTGTTTTTT.

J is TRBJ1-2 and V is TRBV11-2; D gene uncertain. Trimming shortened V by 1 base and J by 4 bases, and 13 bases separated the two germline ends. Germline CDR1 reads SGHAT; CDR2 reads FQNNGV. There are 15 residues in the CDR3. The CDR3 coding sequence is TGTGCCAGCAGCTTAGCCTGGAGGGATCCCTATGGCTACACCTTC. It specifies CASSLAWRDPYGYTF.

The CDR3 DNA reads TGTGCCAGCAGCTTACTCTCCGGGACCACCAATGAGCAGTTCTTC. Protein sequence: CASSLLSGTTNEQFF. The chain combines TRBV7-8 with TRBJ2-1; the D call may be TRBD1 or TRBD2 (5 bases each). Trimming took off 2 bases at V and 6 bases at J, with 14 bases between the two ends. This CDR3 has 15 amino acids. Germline CDR1 reads SGHVS; CDR2 reads FQNEAQ.

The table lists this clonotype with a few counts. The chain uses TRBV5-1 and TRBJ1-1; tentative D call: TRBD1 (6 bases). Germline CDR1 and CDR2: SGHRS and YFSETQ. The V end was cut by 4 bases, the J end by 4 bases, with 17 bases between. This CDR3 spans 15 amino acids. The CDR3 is CASSREGDLSTEAFF. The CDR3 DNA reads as TGCGCCAGCAGCCGGGAGGGGGATTTAAGCACTGAAGCTTTCTTT.

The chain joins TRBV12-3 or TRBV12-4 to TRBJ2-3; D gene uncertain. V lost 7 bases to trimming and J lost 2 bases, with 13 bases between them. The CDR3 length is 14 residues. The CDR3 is CASMDGAHTDTQYF. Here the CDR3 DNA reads TGTGCCAGCATGGACGGAGCACACACAGATACGCAGTATTTT.

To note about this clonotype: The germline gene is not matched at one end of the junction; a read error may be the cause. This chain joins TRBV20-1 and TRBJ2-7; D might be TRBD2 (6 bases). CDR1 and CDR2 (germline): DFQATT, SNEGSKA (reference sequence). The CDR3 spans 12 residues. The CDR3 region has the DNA TGCAGTGCCCGAGGGGACTCCCACGAGCAGTACTTC. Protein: CSARGDSHEQYF.

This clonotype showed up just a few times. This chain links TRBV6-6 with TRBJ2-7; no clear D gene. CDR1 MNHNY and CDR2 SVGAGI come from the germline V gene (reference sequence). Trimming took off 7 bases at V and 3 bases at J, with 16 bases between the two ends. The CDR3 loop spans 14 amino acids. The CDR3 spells CASILRPPLYEQYF. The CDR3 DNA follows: TGTGCCAGCATTCTCCGGCCCCCACTCTACGAGCAGTACTTC.

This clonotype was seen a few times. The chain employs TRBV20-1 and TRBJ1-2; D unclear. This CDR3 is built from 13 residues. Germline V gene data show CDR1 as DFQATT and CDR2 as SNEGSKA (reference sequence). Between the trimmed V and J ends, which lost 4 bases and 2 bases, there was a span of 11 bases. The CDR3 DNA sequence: TGCAGTGCTAACGGGAATTTAAACTATGGCTACACCTTC. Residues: CSANGNLNYGYTF.

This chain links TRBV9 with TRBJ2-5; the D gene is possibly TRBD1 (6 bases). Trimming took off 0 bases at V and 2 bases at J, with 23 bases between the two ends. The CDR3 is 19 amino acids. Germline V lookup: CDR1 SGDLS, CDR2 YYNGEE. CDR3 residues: CASSVAPSGQGTQQETQYF. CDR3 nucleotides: TGTGCCAGCAGCGTAGCACCTAGTGGGCAGGGGACACAGCAAGAGACCCAGTACTTC.

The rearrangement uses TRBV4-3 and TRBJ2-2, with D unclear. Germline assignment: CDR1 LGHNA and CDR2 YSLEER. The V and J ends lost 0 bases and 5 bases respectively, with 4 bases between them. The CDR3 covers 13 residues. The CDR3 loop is CASSQEVTGELFF. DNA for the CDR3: TGCGCCAGCAGCCAAGAGGTTACCGGGGAGCTGTTTTTT.

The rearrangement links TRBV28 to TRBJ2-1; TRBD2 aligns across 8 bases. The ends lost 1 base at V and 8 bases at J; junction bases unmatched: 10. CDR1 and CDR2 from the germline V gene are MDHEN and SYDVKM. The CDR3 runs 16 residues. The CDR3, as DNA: TGTGCCAGCAGTTTATTCACTGGGAGCGGGAGCCATGAGCAGTTCTTC. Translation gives CASSLFTGSGSHEQFF.